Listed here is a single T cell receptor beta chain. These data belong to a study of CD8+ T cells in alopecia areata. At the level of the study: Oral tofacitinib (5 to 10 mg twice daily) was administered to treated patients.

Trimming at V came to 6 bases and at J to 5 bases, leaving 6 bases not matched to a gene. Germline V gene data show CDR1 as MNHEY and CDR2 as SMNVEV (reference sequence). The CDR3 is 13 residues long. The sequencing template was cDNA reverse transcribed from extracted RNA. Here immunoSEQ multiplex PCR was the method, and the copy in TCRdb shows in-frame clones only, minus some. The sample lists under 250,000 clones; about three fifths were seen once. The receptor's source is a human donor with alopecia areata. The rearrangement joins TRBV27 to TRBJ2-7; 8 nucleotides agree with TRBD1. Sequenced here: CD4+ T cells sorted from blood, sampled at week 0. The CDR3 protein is CASRQGALHEQYF. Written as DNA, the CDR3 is TGTGCCAGCAGGCAGGGGGCCCTTCACGAGCAGTACTTC.